This note documents a single T cell receptor beta chain sequence. The entry originates in a study of blood T cell repertoires in COVID-19. Generated by immunoSEQ multiplex PCR, the TCRdb table keeps only in-frame clones and is missing some. The sample lists some 300,000 clones; 89% were seen once. Resolution of symptoms, clearance, or two negative PCRs was present in recovered Cohort 3 donors. This CDR3 has 14 residues. The germline V gene encodes CDR1 SGHAT and CDR2 FQNNGV. Trimming removed 2 bases from V and 10 bases from J; junction bases left unmatched: 10. This TCR was sampled from a woman aged 40 to 55 who had recovered from COVID-19. The chain employs TRBV11-2 and TRBJ1-1, with 7 bases aligning to TRBD1. Sequenced: PBMCs or T cells enriched from blood (not recorded which). The CDR3 nucleotides read TGTGCCAGCAGCTTAACCGACAGGGCGAGGCGAGCTTTCTTT. The encoded protein is CASSLTDRARRAFF.